Listed here are 30 T cell receptor beta chains from one sample, sequenced in a study of neurological immune-mediated disorders. TCRdb called the 5' RACE reads again in MiXCR, with one record for every CDR3 protein. Of around 100,000 distinct CDR3 sequences in the sample, under 14% were seen once. The time point is: longitudinal time-point 3. Source material: PBMCs. These receptors were taken from a female donor with HTLV-1-associated myelopathy (HAM/TSP).

With respect to this clonotype: This could be a read error, since a much larger clone is one nucleotide away. V and J are TRBV28 and TRBJ1-5; D is unclear. The CDR3 is made up of 12 amino acids. V lost 5 bases to trimming and J lost 6 bases, with 8 bases between them. Germline CDR1 MDHEN, CDR2 SYDVKM. Here the CDR3 reads CASSHPFQPQHF. The CDR3 coding sequence is TGTGCCAGCAGTCACCCCTTTCAGCCCCAGCATTTT.

The sample holds many counts of this clonotype. This chain uses TRBV4-1 with TRBJ2-3; no clear D gene. The germline V and J ends were trimmed by 5 bases and 2 bases, with 14 bases remaining between them. From germline, CDR1 is MGHRA and CDR2 YSYEKL. The CDR3 is 15 residues long. CDR3 amino acids: CASSSPGSLTDTQYF. The DNA for the CDR3 is TGCGCCAGCAGCTCCCCCGGGTCCCTCACAGATACGCAGTATTTT.

This clonotype came up many times. V gene TRBV15 combines with J gene TRBJ2-7; D unresolved. Germline V gives CDR1 LNHNV, CDR2 YYDKDF (reference sequence). V lost 4 bases and J 2 bases, leaving 12 bases between the germline ends. This CDR3 comprises 14 residues. The CDR3 sequence is CATSTVGNPYEQYF. CDR3 DNA sequence: TGTGCCACCAGCACGGTCGGTAACCCCTACGAGCAGTACTTC.

This clonotype was counted at least ten times. The gene calls are TRBV20-1 and TRBJ2-7; D remains unclear. Germline values: CDR1 DFQATT, CDR2 SNEGSKA (reference sequence). V lost 1 base and J lost 2, with 12 bases in between. This CDR3 has 14 residues. CDR3 amino acids: CSARVRNLPYEQYF. The CDR3 DNA reads as TGCAGTGCTAGAGTCAGGAACCTCCCCTACGAGCAGTACTTC.

With respect to this clonotype: A read error may be the cause here, since a much bigger clone is one base away. The rearrangement joins TRBV5-1 to TRBJ2-1; the D gene is possibly TRBD2 (6 bases). This CDR3 is built from 13 residues. Looked up from germline, CDR1 is SGHRS and CDR2 is YFSETQ. With 8 bases removed from V and 8 bases from J, the gap between germline ends came to 17 bases. As DNA, the CDR3 is TGCGCCAGTGGGGACTGGGATAGGGATGAGCAGTTCTTC. This translates into CASGDWDRDEQFF.

This chain joins TRBV20-1 and TRBJ2-5, with a weak D call TRBD2 (5 bases). The CDR3 length is 12 residues. Germline lookup yields CDR1 DFQATT and CDR2 SNEGSKA (reference sequence). The ends were cut back, 5 bases at V and 0 bases at J, with 7 bases in the middle. CDR3 bases: TGCAGTGCTCCGGACTACCAAGAGACCCAGTACTTC. It yields the protein CSAPDYQETQYF.

Ten or more counts support this clonotype. The rearrangement uses TRBV6-5 and TRBJ1-5; D unresolved. V dropped 0 bases and J dropped 2 bases, with 11 bases sitting between them. From germline, CDR1 is MNHEY and CDR2 SVGAGI. The CDR3 loop spans 16 amino acids. The CDR3 is CASSYSKGLGNQPQHF. CDR3 nucleotides: TGTGCCAGCAGTTACTCGAAGGGCTTGGGCAATCAGCCCCAGCATTTT.

This clonotype was picked up many times. This sequence joins TRBV28 and TRBJ2-7; possible D gene TRBD2, 6 bases. The CDR3 loop spans 15 amino acids. CDR1 is MDHEN, CDR2 SYDVKM, per germline. The germline V and J ends were trimmed by 3 bases and 1 base, with 13 bases remaining between them. As DNA, the CDR3 is TGTGCCAGCAGTTTGTGGGGGGAAGGGTCCTACGAGCAGTACTTC. It specifies CASSLWGEGSYEQYF.

At least ten counts were recorded for this clonotype. CDR3 nucleotide sequence: TGCAGCGTTGAAAGGTATACAGGAACGTCCTACGAGCAGTACTTC. Protein sequence: CSVERYTGTSYEQYF. The chain is built from TRBV29-1 and TRBJ2-7; possible D gene TRBD1, 5 bases. Germline V CDR1 and CDR2: SQVTM, ANQGSEA. This CDR3 contains 15 residues. Trimming left V 2 bases short and J 1 base short, with 15 bases between.

This clonotype was detected many times. The chain recombines TRBV7-2 with TRBJ2-3, with D maybe TRBD2 (6 bases). There are 13 residues in the CDR3. Trimming cost V 5 bases and J 4 bases, with 10 bases left between them. Germline V gene lookup returns CDR1 SGHTA and CDR2 FQGNSA. The DNA of the CDR3 is TGTGCCAGCAGCCCCACGGGGGCAGATACGCAGTATTTT. Protein: CASSPTGADTQYF.

In its sample, this clonotype was seen many times. The chain couples TRBV20-1 to TRBJ2-2, with D tentatively TRBD2 (6 bases). The germline gives CDR1 DFQATT, CDR2 SNEGSKA (reference sequence). The CDR3 sequence is 14 residues long. The V end lost 3 bases, the J end lost 5 bases, and 13 bases lay between the germline ends. CDR3 protein: CSASYPGRTGELFF. CDR3 nucleotides: TGCAGTGCTAGCTACCCTGGGAGGACCGGGGAGCTGTTTTTT.

In this sample, this clonotype turned up many times. CDR3 loop: CSARDPGYYGYTF. The CDR3 DNA reads as TGCAGTGCTAGAGATCCGGGATACTATGGCTACACCTTC. The chain couples TRBV20-1 to TRBJ1-2; D ambiguous. V was pared by 0 bases and J by 3 bases, with 8 bases between. The CDR3 has 13 amino acids. Per germline, CDR1 DFQATT and CDR2 SNEGSKA (reference sequence).

The sample holds one count of this clonotype. The junction and the germline gene differ at one end; a read error may be behind it. The chain recombines TRBV6-5 with TRBJ2-6; the match to TRBD1 covers 7 bases. There are 16 residues in the CDR3. Per the germline V gene, CDR1 is MNHEY and CDR2 is SVGAGI. CDR3 bases: TGTGCAAGCAGGCCCATCACAGGGGCTGGGGCCAACGTCCTGACTTTC. It translates to CASRPITGAGANVLTF.

This clonotype was counted many times. The chain has TRBV20-1 and TRBJ2-2; TRBD2 is a possible D gene (6 bases). V was shortened by 6 bases and J by 6 bases, with 11 bases between the two germline ends. The CDR3 consists of 12 residues. Germline values: CDR1 DFQATT, CDR2 SNEGSKA (reference sequence). The CDR3 spells CSAYGGAGELFF. The DNA of the CDR3 is TGCAGTGCCTACGGAGGGGCCGGGGAGCTGTTTTTT.

The sample holds many counts of this clonotype. J is TRBJ2-3 and V is TRBV28; 9 bases line up with TRBD2. The germline gives CDR1 MDHEN, CDR2 SYDVKM. V was clipped by 6 bases and J by 0 bases; unmatched bases: 7. The CDR3 is made up of 16 amino acids. CDR3 nucleotides: TGTGCCAGCAGCTTAGCGGGGGCACGGAGCACAGATACGCAGTATTTT. Translated, it gives CASSLAGARSTDTQYF.

Ten or more counts support this clonotype. The CDR3, as DNA: TGTGCCAGCAGTCCGGGTGGGGTTGGGTCAGGAAACACCATATATTTT. Translated: CASSPGGVGSGNTIYF. J is TRBJ1-3 and V is TRBV12-3 or TRBV12-4; D is ambiguous. This CDR3 contains 16 residues. The ends were cut back, 5 bases at V and 4 bases at J, with 18 bases in the middle.

This clonotype was seen repeatedly, ten times or more. The V call is TRBV6-2 or TRBV6-3, the J call TRBJ2-7, with D possibly matching TRBD2 (6 bases). Germline V CDR1 and CDR2: MNHEY, SVGEGT. Deletions cut 0 bases from V and 2 bases from J, with 8 bases between. CDR3 length: 14 amino acids. This CDR3 is CASSYSGGTYEQYF. The CDR3 nucleotides are TGTGCCAGCAGTTACTCAGGAGGGACCTACGAGCAGTACTTC.

This clonotype was picked up many times. The chain joins TRBV9 to TRBJ2-3; D is ambiguous. Trimming took 0 bases from V and 2 from J, leaving 4 bases between them. CDR1 SGDLS and CDR2 YYNGEE come from the germline V gene. The CDR3 is made up of 13 amino acids. CDR3 residues: CASSVVYTDTQYF. Here the CDR3 DNA reads TGTGCCAGCAGCGTAGTATACACAGATACGCAGTATTTT.

The chain is built from TRBV20-1 and TRBJ2-7; the match to TRBD2 covers 9 bases. The germline V gene has CDR1 DFQATT and CDR2 SNEGSKA (reference sequence). Trimming at V came to 0 bases and at J to 6 bases, leaving 6 bases not matched to a gene. The CDR3 length is 14 residues. The CDR3 spells CSARDCGGAGEQYF. The CDR3 nucleotides are TGCAGTGCTAGAGATTGCGGGGGGGCTGGCGAGCAGTACTTC.

This clonotype appeared many times. The V call is TRBV27, the J call TRBJ1-5; 7 bases are shared with TRBD1. The CDR3 extends over 13 amino acids. Trimming removed 2 bases from V and 7 bases from J; junction bases left unmatched: 2. CDR1 and CDR2 (germline): MNHEY, SMNVEV (reference sequence). As DNA, the CDR3 is TGTGCCAGCAGTTTAGACAGGGTACAGCCCCAGCATTTT. Its protein product is CASSLDRVQPQHF.

This clonotype occurred many times. V gene TRBV12-3 or TRBV12-4 combines with J gene TRBJ2-6, with 10 positions matching TRBD2. With 6 bases clipped from V and 0 bases from J, the junction kept 14 bases outside the gene matches. The length of the CDR3 is 20 residues. CDR3: CASSRTGWTSGLSGANVLTF. CDR3 in DNA: TGTGCCAGCAGCCGTACAGGTTGGACTAGCGGACTCTCTGGGGCCAACGTCCTGACTTTC.

The table lists this clonotype with many counts. The rearrangement uses TRBV5-1 and TRBJ1-4; D unresolved. CDR1 SGHRS and CDR2 YFSETQ come from the germline V gene. This CDR3 has 15 amino acids. The ends were cut back, 0 bases at V and 8 bases at J, with 14 bases in the middle. The CDR3 here is CASSLERSLEEKLFF. CDR3 sequence (DNA): TGCGCCAGCAGCTTGGAACGGTCGTTGGAAGAAAAACTGTTTTTT. The complete variable domain, with remaining parts taken from reference TRBV5-1 and TRBJ1-4, reads KAGVTQTPRYLIKTRGQQVTLSCSPISGHRSVSWYQQTPGQGLQFLFEYFSETQRNKGNFPGRFSGRQFSNSRSEMNVSTLELGDSALYLCASSLERSLEEKLFFGSGTQLSVL.

This clonotype was seen ten or more times. The conserved closing phenylalanine or tryptophan is absent in this CDR3, likely reflecting a read error. It is unclear where the CDR3 begins or ends on the DNA, so no DNA is shown, and the CDR3 is as TCRdb lists it. The J gene is TRBJ2-7, the V gene TRBV5-5; TRBD1 is taken as the D call from the table, unchecked against the DNA. The CDR3 length is 13 residues, termini included. The germline gives CDR1 SGHKS, CDR2 YYEKEE (reference sequence). The CDR3 is CASSLGQGALFSL.

In this sample, this clonotype turned up many times. This chain links TRBV5-6 with TRBJ2-1; TRBD1 is a possible D gene (5 bases). The V end was cut by 2 bases, the J end by 5 bases, with 11 bases between. Germline lookup yields CDR1 SGHDT and CDR2 YYEEEE. The CDR3 length is 14 residues. The DNA for the CDR3 is TGTGCCAGCAGCTTTGGACATAGTAACAATGAGCAGTTCTTC. This codes for CASSFGHSNNEQFF. Full variable domain (rest looked up from reference TRBV5-6 and TRBJ2-1): DAGVTQSPTHLIKTRGQQVTLRCSPKSGHDTVSWYQQALGQGPQFIFQYYEEEERQRGNFPDRFSGHQFPNYSSELNVNALLLGDSALYLCASSFGHSNNEQFFGPGTRLTVL.

This clonotype was detected many times. As DNA, the CDR3 is TGTGCCAGCAGGATGACAGGCACAGATACGCAGTATTTT. Translation gives CASRMTGTDTQYF. The chain uses TRBV6-5 and TRBJ2-3, with D perhaps TRBD1 (5 bases). CDR1 and CDR2 from the germline V gene are MNHEY and SVGAGI. CDR3 length equals 13 residues. Trimming removed 6 bases from V and 1 base from J, with 8 bases in between.

This clonotype was seen ten or more times. CDR3 sequence: CASSLALGQAEKLFF. CDR3 coding DNA: TGCGCCAGCAGCTTGGCCCTAGGACAGGCTGAAAAACTGTTTTTT. The chain joins TRBV5-1 to TRBJ1-4; TRBD1 matches at 7 bases. Germline V CDR1 and CDR2: SGHRS, YFSETQ. This CDR3 is built from 15 residues. J gave up 7 bases and V 0 bases, and 6 bases lay outside the gene matches.

This chain connects TRBV20-1 to TRBJ2-1; 8 bases map to TRBD1. This CDR3 region has 18 residues. The junction had 20 bases not matched to a gene; V was cut back by 6 bases and J by 4 bases. The germline gives CDR1 DFQATT, CDR2 SNEGSKA (reference sequence). CDR3 coding DNA: TGCAGTGCCTTGGCTAGGGGGGACAGGATCCGCGGGTACAATGAGCAGTTCTTC. This encodes CSALARGDRIRGYNEQFF.

In its sample, this clonotype was seen many times. Sequence at one end of the junction differs from germline and may be a read error. V is TRBV15 and J is TRBJ1-5; D not certain. Germline V lookup: CDR1 LNHNV, CDR2 YYDKDF (reference sequence). This CDR3 region has 12 residues. The CDR3 region has the DNA TGTGCTACCAGCCTGTCTGATCAGCCCCAGCATTTT. Protein: CATSLSDQPQHF.

V usage is TRBV20-1 and J usage is TRBJ2-1; TRBD1 aligns across 7 bases. CDR1 DFQATT and CDR2 SNEGSKA come from the germline V gene (reference sequence). The CDR3 has 16 amino acids. With 6 bases clipped from V and 4 bases from J, the junction kept 15 bases outside the gene matches. The CDR3 protein is CSADLFGTAWYNEQFF. The CDR3 DNA reads as TGCAGTGCCGATTTATTCGGGACAGCCTGGTACAATGAGCAGTTCTTC.

This clonotype has at least ten counts. The chain joins TRBV20-1 to TRBJ2-7; TRBD2 matches 8 bases. The V segment lost 6 bases and the J segment 2 bases; nucleotides outside the gene matches: 12. The CDR3 covers 15 residues. The V gene's germline CDR1 is DFQATT and CDR2 SNEGSKA (reference sequence). This CDR3 is CSARGVERRAYEQYF. The CDR3 DNA reads TGCAGTGCGCGGGGGGTTGAGCGGCGTGCCTACGAGCAGTACTTC.